The 11 T cell receptor beta chains given below trace back to one sample, sequenced in a study of regulatory T cells in long-lasting Graves disease. Arm-PCR with iRepertoire HTBI primers amplified the CDR3 regions for these TCR beta libraries. TCRdb redid the calling of the multiplex PCR reads with MiXCR, one entry per CDR3 protein. The profile covers over 400,000 distinct CDR3 sequences, with approximately 14% appearing a single time and approximately 19% taken by the ten largest. The time point: newly diagnosed GD, antithyroid drugs for less than 3 months. The TCR library was made from RNA extracted from PBMCs. The same specimen was also included in a second study, on T cells in Graves' hyperthyroidism and ophthalmopathy.

This material consisted of peripheral blood mononuclear cells (PBMCs), taken at new diagnosis, from a patient treated with antithyroid drugs. These receptors were obtained from a woman in her 50s with Graves disease.

This clonotype was observed at least ten times. The chain combines TRBV12-3 or TRBV12-4 with TRBJ2-1, with TRBD2 matching 8 bases. Trimming at V came to 6 bases and at J to 2 bases, leaving 12 bases not matched to a gene. CDR3 size: 17 residues. In DNA, the CDR3 is TGTGCCAGCAGGGGATGGAGCGTAGCGGGAACCTACAATGAGCAGTTCTTC. Translated: CASRGWSVAGTYNEQFF.

The chain couples TRBV6-2 or TRBV6-3 to TRBJ1-4; D may be TRBD1 (6 bases). This CDR3 region has 15 residues. Germline lookup yields CDR1 MNHEY and CDR2 SVGEGT. V lost 2 bases and J 3 bases, leaving 10 bases between the germline ends. The CDR3 here is CASSYQGSPNEKLFF. CDR3 in DNA: TGTGCCAGCAGTTACCAGGGGTCGCCTAATGAAAAACTGTTTTTT.

CDR3 sequence (DNA): TGTGCCAGCAGCCACCCGCTAGCGGGAGCGGGAGATACGCAGTATTTT. This encodes CASSHPLAGAGDTQYF. This chain links TRBV7-3 with TRBJ2-3, with 10 bases lining up with TRBD2. The CDR3 spans 16 residues. Germline lookup yields CDR1 SGHTA and CDR2 FQGTGA. The V and J ends lost 5 bases and 5 bases, in that order; junction bases with no gene match: 10.

This clonotype was counted many times. This rearrangement joins TRBV20-1 to TRBJ2-7; D might be TRBD1 (5 bases). CDR1 DFQATT and CDR2 SNEGSKA come from the germline V gene (reference sequence). The V end was cut by 6 bases, the J end by 2 bases, with 14 bases between. The CDR3 is made up of 13 amino acids. CDR3 region: CSAPAQGTYEQYF. The DNA for the CDR3 is TGCAGTGCACCCGCTCAGGGCACCTACGAGCAGTACTTC.

This chain uses TRBV9 with TRBJ1-1; perhaps TRBD1 as D (6 bases). The germline V gene has CDR1 SGDLS and CDR2 YYNGEE. The CDR3 contains 15 residues. The germline V and J ends were trimmed by 2 bases and 5 bases, with 16 bases remaining between them. In DNA form, the CDR3 reads TGTGCCAGCAGCGTGGAAGGACAGCCGGGTACTGAAGCTTTCTTT. This translates into CASSVEGQPGTEAFF. The full variable domain, in which reference TRBV9 and TRBJ1-1 provide the parts outside the CDR3, is DSGVTQTPKHLITATGQRVTLRCSPRSGDLSVYWYQQSLDQGLQFLIQYYNGEERAKGNILERFSAQQFPDLHSELNLSSLELGDSALYFCASSVEGQPGTEAFFGQGTRLTVV.

The chain links TRBV29-1 to TRBJ2-2, with 9 positions matching TRBD1. Germline values: CDR1 SQVTM, CDR2 ANQGSEA. V lost 3 bases, J lost 2 bases, and 4 bases stayed unmatched. This CDR3 region has 15 residues. The CDR3 coding sequence is TGCAGCGTTGACCGACAGGGGGACAACACCGGGGAGCTGTTTTTT. Its protein is CSVDRQGDNTGELFF.

In its sample, this clonotype was seen many times. The chain recombines TRBV10-3 with TRBJ2-1; D is undetermined. The CDR3 contains 15 residues. Germline CDR1 ENHRY, CDR2 SYGVKD. V was clipped by 6 bases and J by 5 bases, with 17 bases between them. The CDR3 DNA reads TGTGCCATCAGGGCGGTACCGAACGCTAACAATGAGCAGTTCTTC. Translated, it gives CAIRAVPNANNEQFF.

Many counts were recorded for this clonotype. CDR3 loop: CASSYSRESSYNEQFF. The CDR3 DNA sequence: TGTGCCAGCAGTTACTCACGCGAGAGCTCCTACAATGAGCAGTTCTTC. J is TRBJ2-1 and V is TRBV6-9; D is unresolved. The CDR3 loop spans 16 amino acids. CDR1 is MNHGY, CDR2 SVAAGI, per germline. Trimming cost V 3 bases and J 0 bases, with 12 bases left between them.

The genes are TRBV6-1 and TRBJ1-2; 7 bases align to TRBD1. V was clipped by 0 bases and J by 4 bases; unmatched bases: 14. The CDR3 is made up of 18 amino acids. Germline lookup yields CDR1 MNHNS and CDR2 SASEGT. The CDR3 DNA is TGTGCCAGCAGTGAAGCGGGCGGAGGGGGCTGGAAATTCTATGGCTACACCTTC. Amino acids: CASSEAGGGGWKFYGYTF.

This clonotype occurred a few times. The V and J genes are TRBV7-9 and TRBJ2-5, with D uncertain. CDR1 is SEHNR, CDR2 FQNEAQ, per germline (reference sequence). The CDR3 length is 15 residues. The V end lost 1 base, the J end lost 5 bases, and 14 bases lay between the germline ends. The CDR3 region has the DNA TGTGCCAGCAGCTTAGGTAGTGGCACGTCGGAGACCCAGTACTTC. Protein: CASSLGSGTSETQYF.

This clonotype was picked up many times. The rearrangement links TRBV12-3 or TRBV12-4 to TRBJ2-1; D possibly corresponds to TRBD2 (6 bases). V was cut by 5 bases and J by 5 bases, with 10 bases left in between. This CDR3 is built from 13 residues. In nucleotides, the CDR3 is TGTGCCAGCAGTCCGACTAGTAACAATGAGCAGTTCTTC. This codes for CASSPTSNNEQFF.